This record concerns one T cell receptor (beta chain) sequence. Sequencing used immunoSEQ multiplex PCR; TCRdb keeps in-frame clones, though not all of them. The sample consists of under 95,000 clones, about four fifths of them appearing once. The CDR3 runs to 13 residues. Trimming cost V 4 bases and J 5 bases, with 11 bases left between them. The germline V gene encodes CDR1 KGHSY and CDR2 FQNENV. The data were obtained in a study of PD-1 blockade in mismatch repair-deficient tumors. The chain has TRBV16 and TRBJ1-1; no clear D gene. The clonotype was recovered from an adult with mismatch repair-deficient cancer. Sequenced here: peripheral blood, sampled 44 weeks after starting pembrolizumab. CDR3 DNA sequence: TGTGCCAGCAGCCTAATTGGTGGGACTGAAGCTTTCTTT. Translated, it gives CASSLIGGTEAFF. The whole variable domain, filled in from reference TRBV16 and TRBJ1-1, reads GEEVAQTPKHLVRGEGQKAKLYCAPIKGHSYVFWYQQVLKNEFKFLISFQNENVFDETGMPKERFSAKCLPNSPCSLEIQATKLEDSAVYFCASSLIGGTEAFFGQGTRLTVV.